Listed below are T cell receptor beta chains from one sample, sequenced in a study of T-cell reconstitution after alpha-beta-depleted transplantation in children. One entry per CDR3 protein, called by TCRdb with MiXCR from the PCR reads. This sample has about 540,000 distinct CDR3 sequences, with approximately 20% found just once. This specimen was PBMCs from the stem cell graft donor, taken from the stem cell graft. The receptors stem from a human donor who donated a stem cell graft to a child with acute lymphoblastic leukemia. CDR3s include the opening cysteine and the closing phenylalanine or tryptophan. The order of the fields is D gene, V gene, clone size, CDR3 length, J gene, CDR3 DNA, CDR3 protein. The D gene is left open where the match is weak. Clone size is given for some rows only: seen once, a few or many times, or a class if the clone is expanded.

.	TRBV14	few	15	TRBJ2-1	TGTGCCAGCAGCCAAGCCGGCGGCAGGGGGGATGAGCAGTTCTTC	CASSQAGGRGDEQFF
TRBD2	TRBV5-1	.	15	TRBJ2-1	TGCGCCAGCAGCTTGTATCTAGCGGGAGATGATGAGCAGTTCTTC	CASSLYLAGDDEQFF
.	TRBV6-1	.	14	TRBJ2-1	TGTGCCAGCCGAGTGATGGGCTCCTACAATGAGCAGTTCTTC	CASRVMGSYNEQFF
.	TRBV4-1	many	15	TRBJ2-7	TGCGCCAGCAGCCATGGACCGGGAATAAGCTACGAGCAGTACTTC	CASSHGPGISYEQYF
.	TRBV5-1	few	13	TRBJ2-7	TGCGCCAGCAGCTTGGCGGGATGGAACGAGCAGTACTTC	CASSLAGWNEQYF
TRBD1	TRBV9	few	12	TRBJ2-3	TGTGCCAGCAGCCGGACAGGCGATACGCAGTATTTT	CASSRTGDTQYF
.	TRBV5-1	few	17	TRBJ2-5	TGCGCCAGCAGCTTGATTGACCTTCCTACGGACGGGGAGACCCAGTACTTC	CASSLIDLPTDGETQYF
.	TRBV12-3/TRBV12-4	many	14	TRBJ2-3	TGTGCCAGCAGTTTACAGGGGAGCACAGATACGCAGTATTTT	CASSLQGSTDTQYF
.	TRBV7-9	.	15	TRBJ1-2	TGTGCCAGCAGCTTAGACGCAGGGGACGACTATGGCTACACCTTC	CASSLDAGDDYGYTF
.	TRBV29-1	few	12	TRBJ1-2	TGCAGCGCCCGGGACTGGGACTATGGCTACACCTTC	CSARDWDYGYTF
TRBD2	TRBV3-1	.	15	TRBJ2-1	TGTGCCAGCAGCCAACCTTCGAGCGGGATCTTTGAGCAGTTCTTC	CASSQPSSGIFEQFF
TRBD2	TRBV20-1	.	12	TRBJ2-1	TGCAGTGCTAGAACTGGGGGGGTGTTGCAGTTCTTC	CSARTGGVLQFF